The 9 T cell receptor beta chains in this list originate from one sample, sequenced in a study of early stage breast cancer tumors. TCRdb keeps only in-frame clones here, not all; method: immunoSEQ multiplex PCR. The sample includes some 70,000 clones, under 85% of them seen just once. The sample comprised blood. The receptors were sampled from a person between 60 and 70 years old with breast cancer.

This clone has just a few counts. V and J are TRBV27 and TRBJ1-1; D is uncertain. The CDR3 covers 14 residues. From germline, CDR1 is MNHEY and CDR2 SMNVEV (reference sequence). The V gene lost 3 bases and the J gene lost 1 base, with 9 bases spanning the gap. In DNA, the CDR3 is TGTGCCAGCAGTTTGCCCGGGCGGAACACTGAAGCTTTCTTT. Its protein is CASSLPGRNTEAFF.

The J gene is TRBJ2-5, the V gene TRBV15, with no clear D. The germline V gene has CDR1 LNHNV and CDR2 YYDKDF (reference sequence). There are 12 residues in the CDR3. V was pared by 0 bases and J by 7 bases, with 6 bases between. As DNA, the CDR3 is TGTGCCACCAGCAGAGATTGGGGGACCCAGTACTTC. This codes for CATSRDWGTQYF.

Here the CDR3 reads CASSRGNYGYTF. In DNA, the CDR3 is TGTGCCAGCAGTAGGGGGAACTATGGCTACACCTTC. The gene calls are TRBV6-5 and TRBJ1-2; the D gene is possibly TRBD1 (6 bases). The CDR3 contains 12 residues. V was pared by 5 bases and J by 2 bases, with 6 bases between. Germline CDR1 is MNHEY and CDR2 is SVGAGI.

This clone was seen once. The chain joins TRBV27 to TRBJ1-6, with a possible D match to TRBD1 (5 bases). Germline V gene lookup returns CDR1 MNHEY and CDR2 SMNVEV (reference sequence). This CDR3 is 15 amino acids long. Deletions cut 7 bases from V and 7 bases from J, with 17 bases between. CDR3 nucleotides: TGTGCCAGCATCCGAAGGGCAGGGAGGAATTCACCCCTCCACTTT. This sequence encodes CASIRRAGRNSPLHF.

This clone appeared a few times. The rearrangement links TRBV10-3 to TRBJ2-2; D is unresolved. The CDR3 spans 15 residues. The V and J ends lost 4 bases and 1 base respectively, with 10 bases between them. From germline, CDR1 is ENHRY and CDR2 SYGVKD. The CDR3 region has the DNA TGTGCCATCAGTGGAGATATTTTGAACACCGGGGAGCTGTTTTTT. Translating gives CAISGDILNTGELFF.

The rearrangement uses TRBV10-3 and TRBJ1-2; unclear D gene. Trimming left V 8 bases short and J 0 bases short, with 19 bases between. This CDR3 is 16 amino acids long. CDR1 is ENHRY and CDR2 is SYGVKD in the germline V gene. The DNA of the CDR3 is TGTGCCATCTCCCATCAGGAGACCCTTACTAACTATGGCTACACCTTC. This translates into CAISHQETLTNYGYTF.

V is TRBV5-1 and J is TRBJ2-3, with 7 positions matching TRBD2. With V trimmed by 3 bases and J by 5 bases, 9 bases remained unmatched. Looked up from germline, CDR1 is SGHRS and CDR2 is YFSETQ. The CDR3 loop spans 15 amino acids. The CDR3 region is CASSSYAGEKDTQYF. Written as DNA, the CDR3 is TGCGCCAGCAGCTCCTACGCGGGGGAGAAAGATACGCAGTATTTT.

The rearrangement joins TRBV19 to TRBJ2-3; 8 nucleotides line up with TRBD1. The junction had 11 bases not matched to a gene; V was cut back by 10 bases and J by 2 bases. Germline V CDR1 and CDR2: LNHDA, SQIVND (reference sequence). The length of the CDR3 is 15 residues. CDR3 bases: TGTGCCACCGAACGGACAGGGCAGAACACAGATACGCAGTATTTT. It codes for CATERTGQNTDTQYF.

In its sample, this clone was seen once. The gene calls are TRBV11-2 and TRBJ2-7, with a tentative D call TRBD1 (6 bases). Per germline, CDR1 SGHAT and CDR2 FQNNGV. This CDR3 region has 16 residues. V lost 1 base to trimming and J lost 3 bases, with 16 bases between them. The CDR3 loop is CASSLGAGTTGYEQYF. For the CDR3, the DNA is TGTGCCAGCAGCTTAGGGGCCGGGACAACAGGCTACGAGCAGTACTTC.